The text below deals with one T cell receptor beta chain. Its antigen is as yet unknown. The data originate from a study of T cells expressing NK-cell markers. Study conclusions and caveats: The same clonotypes also predominated in the CD3+CD56-NKG2C+ fraction of a handful of donors. Whether expanded NKG2C-expressing T cell clones recognize HCMV is unknown.

TCRdb re-called the 5' RACE reads; one entry per CDR3 protein, DNA not given. This listing includes about 460,000 distinct CDR3 sequences. Germline CDR1 is SGHAT and CDR2 is FQNNGV. The CDR3 spans 17 residues. The receptor was derived from a woman between 45 and 60 years old in good health. The chain links TRBV11-2 to TRBJ2-3; TCRdb selects TRBD2, and the lack of DNA leaves this call unchecked. The sample consisted of blood T cells: a sorted CD56 or NKG2C T cell subset, CD4+ or CD8+ T cells, or bulk PBMC T cells (not recorded which). Here the CDR3 reads CASSLGLAGWGTDTQYF.